This TCR beta chain originates from a study of naive and memory T cell subsets. Study-wide results and limits: Especially in CD8 cells, naive repertoires contained a few larger clonotypes, possibly CD45RA-re-expressing memory cells. Diversity fell and Gini index rose from naive through CM, EM, EMRA.

Two oligonucleotides, mixed equimolar, formed the beta constant-region primer covering TRBC1 and TRBC2. The ligated cDNA underwent four PCR rounds using SP2 and nested alpha and beta constant-region primers. The cDNA 3' end received a ligated single-stranded oligonucleotide carrying the SP2 primer and a 12-nucleotide UMI. Using its own MiXCR run on the UMI-ligation and nested PCR reads, TCRdb lists one record per CDR3 protein. The sample consists of about 99,000 distinct CDR3 sequences, 13% to 15% of them appearing once. The CDR3 is 15 amino acids. V lost 3 bases and J 4 bases, leaving 15 bases between the germline ends. Germline V gives CDR1 LNHDA, CDR2 SQIVND (reference sequence). This clonotype has just one count. Its antigen is currently unknown.

The chain joins TRBV19 to TRBJ2-5; unclear D gene. The sample comprised naive CD8+ T cells from blood. This receptor was identified in a human donor in good health. CDR3 region: CASSIWVAGGETQYF. CDR3 nucleotides: TGTGCCAGTAGTATCTGGGTCGCCGGCGGAGAGACCCAGTACTTC.